A selection of T cell receptor beta chains follows, all from one sample in a study of identical twins. Each CDR3 protein is one row after TCRdb ran MiXCR on the 5' RACE reads. The table shows approximately 500,000 distinct CDR3 sequences, with approximately 16% occurring only once. These data were also filed under a second study, of yellow fever vaccine responses in identical twins.

Material: CD4+ T cells sorted from blood. Receptors originate from a woman aged 18-29 years in good health. Each CDR3 is given without its conserved first and last residue.

TRBV11-2	ASSFRRMNTEAF
TRBV5-1	ASSEDPYNEQF
TRBV4-1	ASTRGGSGTGELF
TRBV28	ASSPRLSWGANVLT
TRBV19	ASSRQSQNQPQH
TRBV27	ASSSVLRVPYNEQF
TRBV7-3	ASSVKADAGYNEQF
TRBV6-1	ASRQPGLAAYNEQF
TRBV7-9	ASSRSGGRDRDTEAF
TRBV7-8	ASSHRTGATGELF
TRBV12-3/TRBV12-4	ASRTPQGDGNTIY
TRBV6-1	ASRTPEGVSYNEQF
TRBV19	ASSIYRSPNTGELF
TRBV4-1	ASSPLGQREYYEQY
TRBV6-5	ASSSTGGGSDFKYGYT
TRBV12-3/TRBV12-4	ASSLGTGGSYGYT
TRBV12-5	ASSRGVTEAF
TRBV7-2	ASSGLAENTGELF
TRBV4-1	ASSQEDSHPSGANVLT
TRBV2	ASSVSQGRDTQY
TRBV2	ASKGQSNSPLH
TRBV12-3/TRBV12-4	ASSLQQRSTDTQY
TRBV10-2	ASSEIFQGAHTDTQY
TRBV2	ASSDMGSGELF
TRBV11-2	ATTQGLAAGQY
TRBV5-4	ASSLVPEDRGETQY
TRBV2	ATRTRDSDFNSPLH
TRBV7-9	ASNAGSKYNEQF
TRBV9	ASSGPGLAHTDTQY
TRBV20-1	SARKTSGRGYNEQF